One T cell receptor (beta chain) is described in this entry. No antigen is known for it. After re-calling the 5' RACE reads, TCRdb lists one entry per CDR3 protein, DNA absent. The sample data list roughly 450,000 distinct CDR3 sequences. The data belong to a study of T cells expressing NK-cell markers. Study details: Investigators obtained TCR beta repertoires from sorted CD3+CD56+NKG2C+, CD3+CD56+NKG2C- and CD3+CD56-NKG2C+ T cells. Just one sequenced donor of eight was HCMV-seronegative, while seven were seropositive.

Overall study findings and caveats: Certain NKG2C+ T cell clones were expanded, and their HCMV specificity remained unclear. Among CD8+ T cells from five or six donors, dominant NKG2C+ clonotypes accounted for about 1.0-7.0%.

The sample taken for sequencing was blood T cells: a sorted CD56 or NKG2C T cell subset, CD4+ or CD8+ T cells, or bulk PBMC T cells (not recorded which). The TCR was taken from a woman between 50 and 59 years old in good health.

The CDR3 reads CASSFPLGGGTDTQYF. The rearrangement joins TRBV7-3 to TRBJ2-3; TCRdb picks TRBD1, but there is no DNA to check that call. The CDR3 loop spans 16 amino acids. Germline loops: CDR1 SGHTA, CDR2 FQGTGA.